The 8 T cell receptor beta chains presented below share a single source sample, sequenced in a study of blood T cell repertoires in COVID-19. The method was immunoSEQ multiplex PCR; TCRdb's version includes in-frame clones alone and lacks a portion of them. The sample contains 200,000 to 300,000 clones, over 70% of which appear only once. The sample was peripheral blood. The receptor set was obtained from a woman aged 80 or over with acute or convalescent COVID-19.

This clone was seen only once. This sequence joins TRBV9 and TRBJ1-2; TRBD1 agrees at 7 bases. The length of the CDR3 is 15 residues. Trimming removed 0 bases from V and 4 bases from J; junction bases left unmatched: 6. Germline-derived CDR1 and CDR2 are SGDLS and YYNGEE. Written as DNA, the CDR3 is TGTGCCAGCAGCGTAGGGACAGGAGGGGTCTATGGCTACACCTTC. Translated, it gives CASSVGTGGVYGYTF.

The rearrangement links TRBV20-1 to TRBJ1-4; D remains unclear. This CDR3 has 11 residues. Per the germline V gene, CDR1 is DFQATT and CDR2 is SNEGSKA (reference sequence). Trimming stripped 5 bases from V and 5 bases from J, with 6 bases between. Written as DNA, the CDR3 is TGCAGTGCTCTCTCCAATGAAAAACTGTTTTTT. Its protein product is CSALSNEKLFF.

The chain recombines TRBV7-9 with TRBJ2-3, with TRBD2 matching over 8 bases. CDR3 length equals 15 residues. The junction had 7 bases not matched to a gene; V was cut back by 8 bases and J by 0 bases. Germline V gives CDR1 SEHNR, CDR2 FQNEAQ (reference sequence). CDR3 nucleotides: TGTGCCAGCGGCAGTAGCGGGAAGAGCACAGATACGCAGTATTTT. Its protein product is CASGSSGKSTDTQYF.

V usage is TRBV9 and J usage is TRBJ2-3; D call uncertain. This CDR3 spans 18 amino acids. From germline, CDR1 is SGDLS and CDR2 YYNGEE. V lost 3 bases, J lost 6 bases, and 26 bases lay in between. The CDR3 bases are TGTGCCAGCAGCGAGCGCCCCTACGTAAGAGAGTCGGCCGATACGCAGTATTTT. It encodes CASSERPYVRESADTQYF.

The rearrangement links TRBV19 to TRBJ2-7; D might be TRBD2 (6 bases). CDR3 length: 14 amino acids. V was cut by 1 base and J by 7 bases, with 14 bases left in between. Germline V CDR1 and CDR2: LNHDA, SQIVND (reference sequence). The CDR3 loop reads CASSIGAGTGEQYF. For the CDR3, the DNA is TGTGCCAGTAGTATAGGGGCGGGGACCGGGGAGCAGTACTTC.

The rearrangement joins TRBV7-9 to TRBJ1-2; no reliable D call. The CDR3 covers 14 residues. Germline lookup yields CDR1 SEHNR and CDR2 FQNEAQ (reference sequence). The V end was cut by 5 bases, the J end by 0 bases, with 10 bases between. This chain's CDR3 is CASSLESANYGYTF. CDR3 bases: TGTGCCAGCAGCCTAGAATCCGCTAACTATGGCTACACCTTC.

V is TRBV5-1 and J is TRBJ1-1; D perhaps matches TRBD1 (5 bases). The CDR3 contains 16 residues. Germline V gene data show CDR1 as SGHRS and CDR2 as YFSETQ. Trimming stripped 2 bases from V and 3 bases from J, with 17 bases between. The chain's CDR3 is CASSLWEGRIDTEAFF. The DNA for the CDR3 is TGCGCCAGCAGCTTATGGGAGGGGAGAATTGACACTGAAGCTTTCTTT. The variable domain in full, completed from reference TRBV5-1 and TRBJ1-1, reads KAGVTQTPRYLIKTRGQQVTLSCSPISGHRSVSWYQQTPGQGLQFLFEYFSETQRNKGNFPGRFSGRQFSNSRSEMNVSTLELGDSALYLCASSLWEGRIDTEAFFGQGTRLTVV.

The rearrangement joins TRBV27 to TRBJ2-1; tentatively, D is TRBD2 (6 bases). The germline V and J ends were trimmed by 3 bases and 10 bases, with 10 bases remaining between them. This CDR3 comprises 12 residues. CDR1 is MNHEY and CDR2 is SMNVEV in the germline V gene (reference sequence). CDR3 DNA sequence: TGTGCCAGCAGTTTGCCTGGGGGGGAGCAGTTCTTC. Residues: CASSLPGGEQFF.